Reported below is one T cell receptor (beta chain). Its target is not known. This entry comes from a study of vaccination effects on CD4 cells after COVID-19. J gave up 1 base and V 4 bases, and 1 base lay outside the gene matches. The CDR3 consists of 14 residues. Germline V gene sequence: CDR1 SNHLY, CDR2 FYNNEI. The study, taken as a whole, reports: Healthy vaccinees had only 1 of 255 vaccine-induced clones cross-react with common cold coronaviruses. At late timepoints after vaccination, vaccine- and infection-induced clones shrank markedly.

Within the ViraFEST assay, antigen-specific CD4+ T cells underwent expansion with viral peptide pools prior to sequencing. The authors isolated CD4+ T cells after around nine days of culture. Participants were vaccinated with two doses of either the BNT162b2 or mRNA-1273 vaccine. Sequenced by immunoSEQ multiplex PCR; TCRdb stores in-frame clones only, minus some. The table records approximately 25,000 clones, approximately 69% of them present only once. This specimen was CD4+ T cells from PBMCs cultured with SARS-CoV-2 spike peptides, taken after COVID-19 vaccination. The source of this sequence is a human donor who received a COVID-19 vaccine. The chain links TRBV2 to TRBJ2-1, with TRBD1 matching over 7 bases. This CDR3 reads CASSGQGSYNEQFF. The CDR3 coding sequence is TGTGCCAGCAGTGGACAGGGTTCCTACAATGAGCAGTTCTTC. The entire variable domain, with the rest obtained from reference TRBV2 and TRBJ2-1, is as follows: EPEVTQTPSHQVTQMGQEVILRCVPISNHLYFYWYRQILGQKVEFLVSFYNNEISEKSEIFDDQFSVERPDGSNFTLKIRSTKLEDSAMYFCASSGQGSYNEQFFGPGTRLTVL.